Listed below are T cell receptor beta chains from one sample, sequenced in a study of blood T cell repertoires in COVID-19. Produced via immunoSEQ multiplex PCR; TCRdb's table is partial and in-frame only. Of about 280,000 clones listed, about 83% are singletons. Source material: peripheral blood. The receptor source for this set is a woman in her forties or fifties who had recovered from COVID-19. The CDR3 runs from the conserved cysteine through the conserved F or W. D genes are given only for firm matches. A clone size is listed for some rows: how often the clone was seen (once, few, many), or a class if it is expanded.

d_call	v_call	clone_size	j_call	cdr3_nt	cdr3_aa
TRBD1	TRBV11-2	-	TRBJ1-4	TGTGCCAGCAGCCCTGTAAGGACAGGGGGAAACGAAAAACTGTTTTTT	CASSPVRTGGNEKLFF
TRBD2	TRBV7-3	once	TRBJ2-1	TGTGCCAGCAGCTTAACACTAGCGGGGGTCAATGAGCAGTTCTTC	CASSLTLAGVNEQFF
-	TRBV2	-	TRBJ1-5	TGTGCCAGCAGCCCCAGGGCCTATAGCAATCAGCCCCAGCATTTT	CASSPRAYSNQPQHF
-	TRBV5-4	once	TRBJ1-2	TGTGCCAGCAGCTTGGAGCAGGGCGCTGCCTATGGCTACACCTTC	CASSLEQGAAYGYTF
-	TRBV29-1	-	TRBJ1-1	TGCAGCGTCGACCTGGACAGCATGAACACTGAAGCTTTCTTT	CSVDLDSMNTEAFF
-	TRBV14	-	TRBJ2-7	TGTGCCAGCAGCAAGGGACATTCGAGCTCCTACGAGCAGTACTTC	CASSKGHSSSYEQYF
-	TRBV12-3/TRBV12-4	-	TRBJ2-5	TGTGCCAGCAGTTTCTCTAGTGGATCTCAGTACTTC	CASSFSSGSQYF
-	TRBV7-2	few	TRBJ2-2	TGTGCCAGCAGCCCCTTTACCGGGGAGCTGTTTTTT	CASSPFTGELFF
TRBD1	TRBV27	-	TRBJ1-2	TGTGCCAGCAGCCCCATAGGCGGGACAGGGGGGAGTTATGGCTACACCTTC	CASSPIGGTGGSYGYTF
-	TRBV5-1	-	TRBJ2-5	TGCGCCAGCAGCTTGGTAGGGACTCTAGAGACCCAGTACTTC	CASSLVGTLETQYF
-	TRBV5-1	-	TRBJ2-5	TGCGCCAGCAGCTGGAACCCCGGCGGGGTGGAAAGAGAGACCCAGTACTTC	CASSWNPGGVERETQYF
-	TRBV9	many	TRBJ1-6	TGTGCCAGCAGCGTAGGGGGCGGAATGAATTCACCCCTCCACTTT	CASSVGGGMNSPLHF
TRBD2	TRBV24-1	few	TRBJ2-2	TGTGCCACCAGTGTACCTAGCGGGAGCGCCAACACCGGGGAGCTGTTTTTT	CATSVPSGSANTGELFF
-	TRBV28	-	TRBJ2-5	TGTGCCAGCAGTTCGTTACCAGGGGCGGGCCAAGAGACCCAGTACTTC	CASSSLPGAGQETQYF
-	TRBV7-2	-	TRBJ2-2	TGTGCCAGCAGCCGGGACTCTAACACCGGGGAGCTGTTTTTT	CASSRDSNTGELFF
TRBD1	TRBV15	-	TRBJ1-2	TGTGCCACCAGCAGAGTGGGACAGTCTAACTATGGCTACACCTTC	CATSRVGQSNYGYTF